These T cell receptor beta chains were read from a single sample in a study of cytomegalovirus exposure and HLA in healthy donors. This table comes from immunoSEQ multiplex PCR, and its TCRdb copy is limited to in-frame clones, with some not included. Of fewer than 200,000 clones detected, around 81% appear once; the ten largest clones hold 13%. Input material: PBMCs. Every receptor here comes from a woman between 45 and 65 years old in good health and CMV-seronegative. Each CDR3 is given with its conserved first and last residue. A D gene is named only where the DNA matches it firmly. Where a row states a size, it is once, few, many or the class of an expanded clone; other rows omit it.

v_gene	j_gene	abundance	d_gene	CDR3nt	CDR3aa
TRBV30	TRBJ2-3	few	TRBD2	TGTGCCTGGACCGGGACTAGCGGGAGGGATACGCAGTATTTT	CAWTGTSGRDTQYF
TRBV6-5	TRBJ2-3	many	TRBD1	TGTGCCAGCAGTTACATGGACAGGGGTACAGATACGCAGTATTTT	CASSYMDRGTDTQYF
TRBV18	TRBJ1-4	-	-	TGTGCCAGCTCACCATCGCGGACAGTTAATGAAAAACTGTTTTTT	CASSPSRTVNEKLFF
TRBV5-1	TRBJ2-1	-	TRBD1	TGCGCCAGCAGCTTGGAGGCAGGGGGATACAATGAGCAGTTCTTC	CASSLEAGGYNEQFF
TRBV5-1	TRBJ2-3	-	TRBD2	TGCGCCAGCAGCTTGGTGGCGGGGGTCACAGATACGCAGTATTTT	CASSLVAGVTDTQYF
TRBV5-1	TRBJ1-1	-	TRBD1	TGCGCCAGCAGCCCCGGGGACAGGGCAGGGAGCACTGAAGCTTTCTTT	CASSPGDRAGSTEAFF
TRBV5-4	TRBJ2-5	-	-	TGTGCCAGCAGCCAGCAAAAGGGAGATGGCGAGACCCAGTACTTC	CASSQQKGDGETQYF
TRBV6-6	TRBJ1-1	-	-	TGTGCCAGCAGTTACCCGGGGGGTGAAGCTTTCTTT	CASSYPGGEAFF
TRBV18	TRBJ2-1	few	-	TGTGCCAGCTCACCACCCGGCCCCCTTCGGGATGAGCAGTTCTTC	CASSPPGPLRDEQFF
TRBV2	TRBJ2-3	-	-	TGTGCCAGCACCGAGCGTCTAAGCACAGATACGCAGTATTTT	CASTERLSTDTQYF
TRBV7-8	TRBJ1-1	few	-	TGTGCCAGCAGCCCAAAGGGGGGGATGAACACTGAAGCTTTCTTT	CASSPKGGMNTEAFF
TRBV6-5	TRBJ1-2	-	-	TGTGCCAGCAGTTACTCGTATCAGGGGAGCTATGGCTACACCTTC	CASSYSYQGSYGYTF